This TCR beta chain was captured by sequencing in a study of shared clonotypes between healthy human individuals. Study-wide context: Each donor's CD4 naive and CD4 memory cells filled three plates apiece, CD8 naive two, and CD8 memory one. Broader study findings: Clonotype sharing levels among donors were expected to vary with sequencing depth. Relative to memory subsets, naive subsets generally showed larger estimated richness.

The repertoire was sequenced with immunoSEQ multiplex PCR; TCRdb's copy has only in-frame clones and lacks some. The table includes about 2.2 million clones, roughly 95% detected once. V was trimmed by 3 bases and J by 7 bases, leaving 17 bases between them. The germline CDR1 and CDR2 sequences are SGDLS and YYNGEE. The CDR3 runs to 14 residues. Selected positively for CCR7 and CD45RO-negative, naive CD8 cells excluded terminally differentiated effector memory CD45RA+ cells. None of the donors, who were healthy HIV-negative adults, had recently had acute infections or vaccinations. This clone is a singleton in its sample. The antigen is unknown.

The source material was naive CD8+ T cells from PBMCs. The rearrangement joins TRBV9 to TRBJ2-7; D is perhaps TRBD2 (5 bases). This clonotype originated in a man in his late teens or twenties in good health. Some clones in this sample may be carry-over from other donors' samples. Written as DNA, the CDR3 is TGTGCCAGCAGCGCAGAACTAGGTTTACAGGAGCAGTACTTC. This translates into CASSAELGLQEQYF. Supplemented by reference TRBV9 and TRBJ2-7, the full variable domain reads DSGVTQTPKHLITATGQRVTLRCSPRSGDLSVYWYQQSLDQGLQFLIQYYNGEERAKGNILERFSAQQFPDLHSELNLSSLELGDSALYFCASSAELGLQEQYFGPGTRLTVT.